These 3 T cell receptor beta chains were sequenced from one sample in a study of blood T cell repertoires in COVID-19 (dated by TCRdb to 2018 to 2020). The library was generated by the immunoSEQ multiplex PCR assay. TCRdb took this table from immuneACCESS and kept in-frame rearrangements with V and J called. Such tables lack part of the clones; where checked against another copy, unresolved V genes explain under half of the gap, and the rest is unexplained. Present in this sample are more than 100,000 clones, approximately 81% of which were seen just once. The ten most abundant clones make up 3.5% to 4.5% of the sample. The sequencing input was peripheral blood. Source of these receptors: a woman of 80 years or more with acute or convalescent COVID-19.

CDR3 coding DNA: TGTGCCAGCAGATCTACTAATTCACCCCTCCACTTT. Protein: CASRSTNSPLHF. The chain couples TRBV6-5 to TRBJ1-6; D is undetermined. Germline V gene sequence: CDR1 MNHEY, CDR2 SVGAGI. V lost 6 bases and J lost 6, with 6 bases in between. The CDR3 has 12 residues.

This chain connects TRBV19 to TRBJ1-2; the match to TRBD1 covers 11 bases. The germline V gene has CDR1 LNHDA and CDR2 SQIVND (reference sequence). The CDR3 has 17 amino acids. V shed 6 bases and J 3 bases; nucleotides not matched to a gene: 12. In nucleotides, the CDR3 is TGTGCCAGTAGGATCGGGACAGGGGGTATTGCGGACTATGGCTACACCTTC. This translates into CASRIGTGGIADYGYTF.

The chain is built from TRBV4-3 and TRBJ2-7; 12 nucleotides match TRBD2. V lost 4 bases and J lost 1; bases outside the gene matches: 5. CDR1 is LGHNA, CDR2 YSLEER, per germline. CDR3 length: 16 amino acids. The CDR3 loop reads CASSPWGTSGSYEQYF. In DNA, the CDR3 is TGCGCCAGCAGCCCCTGGGGGACTAGCGGGTCCTACGAGCAGTACTTC.